Listed here are 32 T cell receptor beta chains from one sample, sequenced in a study of graft-versus-host responses after intestinal transplantation. These TCRs' antigens remain unknown. Using immunoSEQ multiplex PCR, the repertoire was profiled, and TCRdb retains in-frame clones only, with some absent. The sample records some 84,000 clones, approximately 80% being singletons. This specimen was unstimulated CD4+ T cells sorted from spleen or lymph node cells, taken before intestinal transplant. The receptors derive from a human donor who received an intestinal transplant.

This chain uses TRBV28 with TRBJ2-7; 10 bases are a match to TRBD1. V shed 4 bases and J 3 bases; nucleotides not matched to a gene: 9. The length of the CDR3 is 16 residues. Germline lookup yields CDR1 MDHEN and CDR2 SYDVKM. As DNA, the CDR3 is TGTGCCAGCAGTTCGCCCCGGACAGGGGGACTCTACGAGCAGTACTTC. Amino acid sequence: CASSSPRTGGLYEQYF.

This chain joins TRBV18 and TRBJ2-5; 11 bases agree with TRBD1. The length of the CDR3 is 17 residues. CDR1 and CDR2 (germline): KGHSH, LQKENI. The V gene end was trimmed by 3 bases and the J gene end by 2 bases; junction bases not matched to a gene: 8. CDR3 sequence: CASSPGPGQGEQETQYF. The CDR3 DNA reads TGTGCCAGCTCACCCGGTCCGGGACAGGGGGAGCAAGAGACCCAGTACTTC.

V is TRBV7-3 and J is TRBJ2-1; 9 bases agree with TRBD2. Germline CDR1 SGHTA, CDR2 FQGTGA. CDR3 size: 16 residues. Trimming at V came to 5 bases and at J to 0 bases, leaving 5 bases not matched to a gene. The CDR3 loop reads CASSLQAGGSYNEQFF. CDR3 coding DNA: TGTGCCAGCAGCCTCCAAGCGGGGGGCTCCTACAATGAGCAGTTCTTC.

The sample holds one count of this clone. The rearrangement uses TRBV11-3 and TRBJ2-3, with 10 bases lining up with TRBD2. This CDR3 has 15 amino acids. Looked up from germline, CDR1 is SGHNT and CDR2 is YENEEA. With 5 bases clipped from V and 2 bases from J, the junction kept 4 bases outside the gene matches. DNA for the CDR3: TGTGCCAGCAGCATCGGACTAGCGGCCACAGATACGCAGTATTTT. Protein: CASSIGLAATDTQYF.

This clone came up once. The chain joins TRBV19 to TRBJ2-5; no definite D call. The CDR3 runs to 11 residues. Trimming pared 8 bases from V and 6 bases from J, leaving 10 bases between. Germline-derived CDR1 and CDR2 are LNHDA and SQIVND (reference sequence). DNA of the CDR3: TGTGCCAGTTCCCAGTCCCAGACCCAGTACTTC. Encoded protein: CASSQSQTQYF.

The rearrangement links TRBV7-9 to TRBJ2-5, with TRBD1 identical over 9 bases. Trimming took 5 bases from V and 5 from J; bases not matched to a gene: 9. Germline assignment: CDR1 SEHNR and CDR2 FQNEAQ (reference sequence). The CDR3 consists of 15 residues. The CDR3 region has the DNA TGTGCCAGCAGCCACGGGACAGGGATAGGGGAGACCCAGTACTTC. Its translation is CASSHGTGIGETQYF.

Concerning this clone: At one end the junction does not follow the germline gene, possibly because of a read error. The chain employs TRBV7-9 and TRBJ2-1, with 10 bases identical to TRBD2. The CDR3 has 16 residues. CDR1 SEHNR and CDR2 FQNEAQ come from the germline V gene (reference sequence). CDR3 protein: CASSLSLAGSYSEQFF. The CDR3 DNA reads TGTGCCAGCAGCTTATCACTAGCGGGGTCCTACAGTGAGCAGTTCTTC.

This clone was seen a single time. This rearrangement joins TRBV28 to TRBJ1-2, with 9 bases aligning to TRBD1. V lost 2 bases, J lost 4 bases, and 8 bases stayed unmatched. Per the germline V gene, CDR1 is MDHEN and CDR2 is SYDVKM. The CDR3 sequence is 16 residues long. The CDR3 reads CASSLPGQGRIYGYTF. CDR3 in DNA: TGTGCCAGCAGTTTACCGGGACAGGGAAGAATCTATGGCTACACCTTC.

V and J are TRBV30 and TRBJ2-6; D possibly corresponds to TRBD1 (6 bases). Germline loops: CDR1 GTSNPN, CDR2 SVGIG (reference sequence). The CDR3 has 14 residues. The V end was cut by 2 bases, the J end by 2 bases, with 7 bases between. CDR3 amino acids: CAWSRGTGANVLTF. The CDR3 coding sequence is TGTGCCTGGAGTAGGGGGACTGGGGCCAACGTCCTGACTTTC.

The CDR3 nucleotides read TGTGCCAGCAGCTACCGGGACATAAGTAACTATGGCTACACCTTC. It is translated as CASSYRDISNYGYTF. This chain uses TRBV7-2 with TRBJ1-2, with a possible D match to TRBD1 (6 bases). The V end was cut by 4 bases, the J end by 1 base, with 13 bases between. Germline CDR1 is SGHTA and CDR2 is FQGNSA. The CDR3 covers 15 residues.

Worth noting for this clone: One junction end does not reproduce the germline sequence, and a read error may be involved. This specimen includes other DNA sequences encoding the same CDR3. The chain employs TRBV4-2 and TRBJ1-4; 8 bases map to TRBD1. CDR3 length: 15 amino acids. Germline-derived CDR1 and CDR2 are LGHNA and YNFKEQ. CDR3 sequence reads: CASSNPDRVFEKLFF. In DNA form, the CDR3 reads TGTGCCAGCAGCAACCCGGACAGGGTCTTTGAAAAGCTGTTTTTT.

V gene TRBV18 combines with J gene TRBJ2-2; TRBD1 is a possible D gene (5 bases). This CDR3 is built from 16 residues. V dropped 4 bases and J dropped 3 bases, with 15 bases sitting between them. CDR1 KGHSH and CDR2 LQKENI come from the germline V gene. For the CDR3, the DNA is TGTGCCAGCTCACGAAGACAGCCTCGTGACACCGGGGAGCTGTTTTTT. Amino acid sequence: CASSRRQPRDTGELFF.

Only a few counts were recorded for this clone. The chain joins TRBV5-4 to TRBJ2-7, with TRBD1 identical over 8 bases. Per germline, CDR1 SGHNT and CDR2 YYREEE (reference sequence). The CDR3 sequence is 14 residues long. Losses at the gene ends were 3 bases for V and 6 bases for J; bases not matched to a gene: 8. The CDR3 protein is CASSSPDRGREQYF. The CDR3 region has the DNA TGTGCCAGCAGCTCCCCAGACAGGGGCCGCGAGCAGTACTTC.

The rearrangement joins TRBV6-6 to TRBJ1-2, with D possibly matching TRBD1 (5 bases). The CDR3 extends over 12 amino acids. Trimming took off 6 bases at V and 7 bases at J, with 12 bases between the two ends. CDR1 is MNHNY and CDR2 is SVGAGI in the germline V gene (reference sequence). The chain's CDR3 is CASREAGLGYTF. The CDR3 DNA reads as TGTGCCAGCAGGGAGGCGGGGCTTGGCTACACCTTC.

The rearrangement uses TRBV15 and TRBJ1-3, with unresolved D. The V and J ends lost 1 base and 0 bases respectively, with 28 bases between them. The CDR3 totals 22 residues. CDR1 LNHNV and CDR2 YYDKDF come from the germline V gene (reference sequence). CDR3 sequence: CATSRVSLPPKASTSSGNTIYF. The CDR3 DNA sequence: TGTGCCACCAGCAGAGTTTCTCTCCCCCCAAAAGCTTCTACGAGCTCTGGAAACACCATATATTTT.

The chain carries TRBV5-5 and TRBJ1-1; D may be TRBD1 (6 bases). V lost 2 bases, J lost 11 bases, and 16 bases lay in between. The CDR3 has 13 amino acids. The germline gives CDR1 SGHKS, CDR2 YYEKEE (reference sequence). Here the CDR3 reads CASSLDYRAMAFF. DNA for the CDR3: TGTGCCAGCAGCTTAGATTACAGGGCTATGGCTTTCTTT.

The rearrangement uses TRBV5-4 and TRBJ2-3; a possible D gene is TRBD2 (6 bases). Germline V gene data show CDR1 as SGHNT and CDR2 as YYREEE (reference sequence). The CDR3 is 17 residues long. V dropped 3 bases and J dropped 0 bases, with 17 bases sitting between them. The chain's CDR3 is CASSSQRAIVSTDTQYF. CDR3 nucleotide sequence: TGTGCCAGCAGCTCTCAGCGGGCCATAGTAAGCACAGATACGCAGTATTTT.

This chain uses TRBV6-5 with TRBJ2-3; TRBD2 matches 7 bases. The trim removed 3 bases at V and 0 bases at J, leaving 6 bases unmatched. This CDR3 has 16 amino acids. The germline CDR1 and CDR2 sequences are MNHEY and SVGAGI. CDR3 amino acids: CASSYSGTTSTDTQYF. CDR3 DNA: TGTGCCAGCAGTTATTCCGGGACTACCAGCACAGATACGCAGTATTTT.

V usage is TRBV2 and J usage is TRBJ2-2; 8 bases are shared with TRBD2. There are 19 residues in the CDR3. J lost 0 bases, V lost 4 bases, and 13 bases had no gene match. Germline V CDR1 and CDR2: SNHLY, FYNNEI. CDR3 DNA: TGTGCCAGCAGTGGGTCATGGGCCAGCGGGGGAGCGAACACCGGGGAGCTGTTTTTT. Its translation is CASSGSWASGGANTGELFF.

This clone has just one count. The chain couples TRBV2 to TRBJ1-5; D not certain. Germline CDR1 SNHLY, CDR2 FYNNEI. Trimming shortened V by 1 base and J by 9 bases, and 10 bases separated the two germline ends. This CDR3 region has 13 residues. As DNA, the CDR3 is TGTGCCAGCAGTGAAGGGGAGGGAACGCCCCAGCATTTT. Translated: CASSEGEGTPQHF.

The chain has TRBV28 and TRBJ1-2, with 12 bases fitting TRBD1. The germline V gene has CDR1 MDHEN and CDR2 SYDVKM. The CDR3 length is 15 residues. V gave up 5 bases and J gave up 7 bases; unmatched junction bases: 8. The CDR3 coding sequence is TGTGCCAGCAGTCCCGGGACAGGGGGCAAGGGTGGCTACACCTTC. It translates to CASSPGTGGKGGYTF.

The V call is TRBV2, the J call TRBJ2-7; 13 nucleotides agree with TRBD2. CDR1 and CDR2 from the germline V gene are SNHLY and FYNNEI. The CDR3 sequence is 16 residues long. Trimming at V came to 7 bases and at J to 1 base, leaving 7 bases not matched to a gene. The CDR3 protein is CASTPPGLAGSYEQYF. The CDR3 nucleotides are TGTGCCAGCACCCCCCCGGGACTAGCGGGATCCTACGAGCAGTACTTC. Full variable domain (outside the CDR3, taken from reference TRBV2 and TRBJ2-7): EPEVTQTPSHQVTQMGQEVILRCVPISNHLYFYWYRQILGQKVEFLVSFYNNEISEKSEIFDDQFSVERPDGSNFTLKIRSTKLEDSAMYFCASTPPGLAGSYEQYFGPGTRLTVT.

V gene TRBV13 combines with J gene TRBJ1-4; D remains ambiguous. CDR1 and CDR2 from the germline V gene are PRHDT and FYEKMQ (reference sequence). V was clipped by 2 bases and J by 7 bases, with 11 bases between them. The CDR3 runs to 14 residues. Here the CDR3 reads CASSLTLSGEKLFF. CDR3 sequence (DNA): TGTGCCAGCAGCTTAACCCTCTCGGGTGAAAAACTGTTTTTT.

A single count supports this clone. An end of the junction does not agree with germline; a read error may underlie this. The chain combines TRBV20-1 with TRBJ1-1; 8 positions agree with TRBD1. Looked up from germline, CDR1 is DFQATT and CDR2 is SNEGSKA (reference sequence). This CDR3 has 8 amino acids. The DNA for the CDR3 is TGCAGTGCTAGTGACAGGGGTTTT. It specifies CSASDRGF.

The gene calls are TRBV5-4 and TRBJ1-2; TRBD1 agrees at 9 bases. V was pared by 1 base and J by 6 bases, with 4 bases of the junction left unmatched. The CDR3 contains 14 residues. Germline lookup yields CDR1 SGHNT and CDR2 YYREEE (reference sequence). CDR3 loop: CASSLLQGADGYTF. CDR3 in DNA: TGTGCCAGCAGCTTGTTACAGGGGGCGGATGGCTACACCTTC.

V gene TRBV28 combines with J gene TRBJ2-1; D is perhaps TRBD2 (5 bases). The CDR3 has 14 amino acids. CDR1 is MDHEN, CDR2 SYDVKM, per germline. V lost 8 bases and J lost 3, with 14 bases in between. The CDR3: CASGRVSYYNEQFF. In DNA form, the CDR3 reads TGTGCCAGCGGGCGGGTATCCTACTACAATGAGCAGTTCTTC. Supplemented by reference TRBV28 and TRBJ2-1, the full variable domain reads DVKVTQSSRYLVKRTGEKVFLECVQDMDHENMFWYRQDPGLGLRLIYFSYDVKMKEKGDIPEGYSVSREKKERFSLILESASTNQTSMYLCASGRVSYYNEQFFGPGTRLTVL.

J is TRBJ2-3 and V is TRBV7-8, with 8 bases that match TRBD2. This CDR3 spans 16 amino acids. Germline CDR1 is SGHVS and CDR2 is FQNEAQ. The junction had 11 bases not matched to a gene; V was cut back by 5 bases and J by 4 bases. Written as DNA, the CDR3 is TGTGCCAGCAGCCGTCAACCCAGCGGGGGAGCAGATACGCAGTATTTT. Its translation is CASSRQPSGGADTQYF.

The chain couples TRBV2 to TRBJ2-2, with 9 bases aligning to TRBD2. This CDR3 spans 14 amino acids. After removal of 8 bases from V and 1 base from J, the junction contained 2 bases not matched to a gene. Germline CDR1 reads SNHLY; CDR2 reads FYNNEI. CDR3 residues: CASGGRGNTGELFF. DNA for the CDR3: TGTGCCAGCGGCGGGAGGGGGAACACCGGGGAGCTGTTTTTT.

The gene calls are TRBV19 and TRBJ2-2; maybe TRBD1 (5 bases). CDR1 and CDR2 from the germline V gene are LNHDA and SQIVND (reference sequence). Between the trimmed V and J ends, which lost 4 bases and 6 bases, there was a span of 6 bases. This CDR3 contains 12 residues. This chain's CDR3 is CASSTTAGELFF. The CDR3 nucleotides read TGTGCCAGTAGTACGACAGCCGGGGAGCTGTTTTTT.

The rearrangement uses TRBV7-9 and TRBJ2-3; TRBD2 matches 8 bases. Unmatched junction bases numbered 7, after V lost 4 bases and J lost 1 base. The germline V gene has CDR1 SEHNR and CDR2 FQNEAQ (reference sequence). The CDR3 consists of 16 residues. The CDR3 coding sequence is TGTGCCAGCAGCTACCGTGGGACTAGTCGCACAGATACGCAGTATTTT. It codes for CASSYRGTSRTDTQYF. Full variable domain (outside the CDR3, taken from reference TRBV7-9 and TRBJ2-3): DTGVSQNPRHKITKRGQNVTFRCDPISEHNRLYWYRQTLGQGPEFLTYFQNEAQLEKSRLLSDRFSAERPKGSFSTLEIQRTEQGDSAMYLCASSYRGTSRTDTQYFGPGTRLTVL.

The J gene is TRBJ2-1, the V gene TRBV6-5, with 9 bases that match TRBD2. In germline, CDR1 is MNHEY, CDR2 SVGAGI. With 6 bases clipped from V and 10 bases from J, the junction kept 4 bases outside the gene matches. The CDR3 is 12 residues long. The CDR3 coding sequence is TGTGCCAGCAGCTATCTAGCGGGGGAGCAGTTCTTC. It codes for CASSYLAGEQFF.

The V call is TRBV5-1, the J call TRBJ2-7; 8 nucleotides align to TRBD2. From germline, CDR1 is SGHRS and CDR2 YFSETQ. J lost 3 bases, V lost 4 bases, and 9 bases had no gene match. There are 15 residues in the CDR3. CDR3 nucleotides: TGCGCCAGCAGCGACCCTCGCGGGGGGTTCTACGAGCAGTACTTC. Translated, it gives CASSDPRGGFYEQYF.